The 29 T cell receptor beta chains below all came from one sample that was sequenced in a study of CD8 T cells in ankylosing spondylitis (dated by TCRdb to about 2017). The receptor library was made with 5' RACE. TCRdb shows the sequencer as Illumina HiSeq 2500. The raw public data were reprocessed by TCRdb itself: fastp quality trimming at Q25, MiXCR clonotype calling, in-frame beta chains only. Rows matching on CDR3 protein sequence are summarized as one entry with the most common DNA and genes. The sample table holds 200,000 to 250,000 distinct CDR3 sequences, of which under 30% were seen once. In total, the top ten clones hold about 6.9% of the sample. Sequencing was done on a sample of blood, either unsorted or a sorted T cell fraction (not recorded which). The receptors stem from a male donor with ankylosing spondylitis or in good health (not recorded which).

This clonotype was observed a handful of times. This sequence joins TRBV20-1 and TRBJ2-5; D is possibly TRBD1 or TRBD2 (5 bases each). Germline V gives CDR1 DFQATT, CDR2 SNEGSKA (reference sequence). V lost 5 bases and J lost 4, with 14 bases in between. This CDR3 spans 13 amino acids. CDR3 region: CSAHRGGAETQYF. In DNA, the CDR3 is TGCAGTGCTCATCGGGGCGGAGCAGAGACCCAGTACTTC.

Many counts were recorded for this clonotype. The V call is TRBV9, the J call TRBJ1-2; D gene ambiguous. The germline CDR1 and CDR2 sequences are SGDLS and YYNGEE. V lost 2 bases and J 5 bases, leaving 13 bases between the germline ends. CDR3 size: 14 residues. The DNA of the CDR3 is TGTGCCAGCAGCGTCACACCCTCGGGTTATGGCTACACCTTC. This codes for CASSVTPSGYGYTF. The entire variable domain, with the rest obtained from reference TRBV9 and TRBJ1-2, is as follows: DSGVTQTPKHLITATGQRVTLRCSPRSGDLSVYWYQQSLDQGLQFLIQYYNGEERAKGNILERFSAQQFPDLHSELNLSSLELGDSALYFCASSVTPSGYGYTFGSGTRLTVV.

The chain combines TRBV12-3 or TRBV12-4 with TRBJ2-1, with TRBD1 matching 7 bases. Trimming took 5 bases from V and 4 from J; bases not matched to a gene: 2. There are 13 residues in the CDR3. CDR3 in amino acids: CASSQQGYNEQFF. For the CDR3, the DNA is TGTGCCAGCAGTCAACAGGGGTACAATGAGCAGTTCTTC.

Many counts were recorded for this clonotype. V gene TRBV10-3 combines with J gene TRBJ2-5, with 12 bases fitting TRBD2. Trimming at V came to 4 bases and at J to 5 bases, leaving 5 bases not matched to a gene. CDR3 length equals 15 residues. The germline V gene has CDR1 ENHRY and CDR2 SYGVKD. This chain's CDR3 is CAISGLAGVSETQYF. The CDR3, as DNA: TGTGCCATCAGTGGACTAGCGGGAGTTAGTGAGACCCAGTACTTC.

Points on this clonotype: A read error may explain this, as a much larger clone is one base away. The CDR3 DNA reads as TGTACCAGCAGTCCCCGGGAGGGTAGGCACGAGCAGTACTTC. Translating it yields CTSSPREGRHEQYF. The J gene is TRBJ2-7, the V gene TRBV12-3 or TRBV12-4; 8 nucleotides line up with TRBD2. The CDR3 length is 14 residues.

At least ten counts were recorded for this clonotype. The J gene is TRBJ1-5, the V gene TRBV12-3 or TRBV12-4, with TRBD1 as a possible D gene (5 bases). This CDR3 comprises 15 residues. The V and J ends lost 6 bases and 5 bases respectively, with 17 bases between them. The CDR3 spells CASSTLGRADQPQHF. CDR3 DNA sequence: TGTGCCAGCAGCACCCTTGGCAGGGCTGATCAGCCCCAGCATTTT.

This chain connects TRBV29-1 to TRBJ2-7, with 7 nucleotides matching TRBD1. The CDR3 is 12 amino acids. Trimming cost V 5 bases and J 2 bases; bases outside gene matches: 3. Germline V gene sequence: CDR1 SQVTM, CDR2 ANQGSEA. CDR3: CSVRTGPYEQYF. CDR3 DNA: TGCAGCGTTCGGACAGGTCCCTACGAGCAGTACTTC.

Only one count was recorded for this clonotype. The chain joins TRBV20-1 to TRBJ2-7; TRBD1 aligns across 9 bases. Germline V lookup: CDR1 DFQATT, CDR2 SNEGSKA (reference sequence). The CDR3 runs to 13 residues. V was clipped by 6 bases and J by 2 bases; unmatched bases: 5. The CDR3 spells CSAKGQGAYEQYF. The CDR3 bases are TGCAGTGCCAAGGGACAGGGAGCCTACGAGCAGTACTTC.

Only a few counts were recorded for this clonotype. The chain employs TRBV20-1 and TRBJ2-3; 11 bases map to TRBD2. Trimming took 6 bases from V and 5 from J; bases not matched to a gene: 13. The CDR3 loop spans 16 amino acids. The germline V gene encodes CDR1 DFQATT and CDR2 SNEGSKA (reference sequence). CDR3 nucleotides: TGCAGTGCCGGGGGGGTACTAGCGGGAGTAGGAGATACGCAGTATTTT. Residues: CSAGGVLAGVGDTQYF.

Many counts were recorded for this clonotype. The gene calls are TRBV24-1 and TRBJ1-1; D might be TRBD1 (6 bases). The length of the CDR3 is 17 residues. V lost 2 bases, J lost 1 base, and 16 bases lay in between. CDR1 is KGHDR, CDR2 SFDVKD, per germline. The DNA for the CDR3 is TGTGCCACCAGTGATTCGGCACGGGGGGGGCGGAACACTGAAGCTTTCTTT. Translating it yields CATSDSARGGRNTEAFF.

This chain links TRBV6-1 with TRBJ1-6; 8 bases are shared with TRBD1. Germline CDR1 and CDR2: MNHNS and SASEGT. Trimming cost V 5 bases and J 8 bases; bases outside gene matches: 8. This CDR3 is 15 amino acids long. Here the CDR3 reads CASSQRTGWDSPLHF. CDR3 DNA: TGTGCCAGCAGTCAAAGGACAGGGTGGGATTCACCCCTCCACTTT.

The chain carries TRBV11-2 and TRBJ2-7; the D gene is possibly TRBD2 (5 bases). There are 14 residues in the CDR3. The germline V and J ends were trimmed by 5 bases and 3 bases, with 14 bases remaining between them. The germline V gene encodes CDR1 SGHAT and CDR2 FQNNGV. The CDR3 region has the DNA TGTGCCAGCAGCCCTGACGGGATTAACTACGAGCAGTACTTC. It codes for CASSPDGINYEQYF.

This clonotype was detected a few times. The chain employs TRBV20-1 and TRBJ2-4, with TRBD1 matching 7 bases. The CDR3 consists of 13 residues. The J segment lost 5 bases and the V segment lost 3 bases, leaving 4 bases of the junction unmatched. Per germline, CDR1 DFQATT and CDR2 SNEGSKA (reference sequence). CDR3 sequence: CSASGQEENIQYF. The CDR3 DNA sequence: TGCAGTGCTAGCGGACAGGAAGAAAACATTCAGTACTTC.

This clonotype was detected ten times or more. The chain carries TRBV5-1 and TRBJ2-1; 8 nucleotides align to TRBD2. The germline V gene has CDR1 SGHRS and CDR2 YFSETQ. This CDR3 is built from 14 residues. Trimming at V came to 7 bases and at J to 8 bases, leaving 11 bases not matched to a gene. The CDR3 is CASGKRESRDEQFF. CDR3 nucleotides: TGCGCCAGCGGGAAGCGGGAGAGTAGGGATGAGCAGTTCTTC.

V and J are TRBV7-2 and TRBJ1-6; TRBD1 is a possible D gene (5 bases). V lost 3 bases and J 10 bases, leaving 13 bases between the germline ends. CDR1 is SGHTA and CDR2 is FQGNSA in the germline V gene. The CDR3 totals 14 residues. The CDR3 region has the DNA TGTGCCAGCAGCTTCGGCAGGGCCGACTCACCCCTCCACTTT. Protein sequence: CASSFGRADSPLHF.

This clonotype came up a few times. This rearrangement joins TRBV6-1 to TRBJ2-7, with TRBD2 matching over 9 bases. The CDR3 consists of 15 residues. The germline gives CDR1 MNHNS, CDR2 SASEGT. V dropped 6 bases and J dropped 5; count of bases not matched to a gene: 11. Here the CDR3 reads CASSRTGLASHEQYF. In DNA form, the CDR3 reads TGTGCCAGCAGCAGGACCGGACTAGCGAGCCACGAGCAGTACTTC.

In this sample, this clonotype turned up many times. The chain is built from TRBV20-1 and TRBJ2-7; possible D gene TRBD2, 6 bases. Germline CDR1 and CDR2: DFQATT and SNEGSKA (reference sequence). Trimming took off 8 bases at V and 0 bases at J, with 14 bases between the two ends. The CDR3 extends over 13 amino acids. CDR3 amino acids: CSNARGSSYEQYF. The CDR3 DNA sequence: TGCAGTAACGCTCGGGGGAGCTCCTACGAGCAGTACTTC.

The table lists this clonotype with many counts. The chain employs TRBV12-3 or TRBV12-4 and TRBJ1-3; no clear D gene. V dropped 4 bases and J dropped 1 base, with 14 bases sitting between them. CDR3 length equals 16 residues. CDR3 sequence reads: CASSSDLRPSGNTIYF. DNA of the CDR3: TGTGCCAGCAGTTCAGATCTCCGGCCGTCTGGAAACACCATATATTTT.

At least ten counts were recorded for this clonotype. The rearrangement joins TRBV3-1 to TRBJ2-7; 10 nucleotides match TRBD2. After removal of 2 bases from V and 4 bases from J, the junction contained 2 bases not matched to a gene. Germline lookup yields CDR1 LGHDT and CDR2 YNNKEL (reference sequence). CDR3 size: 14 residues. In DNA, the CDR3 is TGTGCCAGCAGCCAAAGCGGGAGGGTTTACGAGCAGTACTTC. It specifies CASSQSGRVYEQYF.

This clonotype was seen many times. V and J are TRBV12-3 or TRBV12-4 and TRBJ2-1, with a possible D match to TRBD2 (6 bases). V lost 3 bases to trimming and J lost 9 bases, with 12 bases between them. This CDR3 has 13 residues. Here the CDR3 reads CASSFLALSEQFF. The CDR3 nucleotides are TGTGCCAGCAGTTTCCTAGCGTTGAGTGAGCAGTTCTTC.

The chain is built from TRBV7-9 and TRBJ2-5, with D tentatively TRBD2 (6 bases). The length of the CDR3 is 16 residues. Trimming stripped 3 bases from V and 2 bases from J, with 16 bases between. Germline CDR1 and CDR2: SEHNR and FQNEAQ (reference sequence). The CDR3 DNA follows: TGTGCCAGCAGCTTCGGTAGCGGTCGACCACAAGAGACCCAGTACTTC. It codes for CASSFGSGRPQETQYF.

V gene TRBV5-1 combines with J gene TRBJ2-7; the D gene is possibly TRBD2 (5 bases). This CDR3 region has 13 residues. The V gene's germline CDR1 is SGHRS and CDR2 YFSETQ. Deletions cut 5 bases from V and 2 bases from J, with 11 bases between. The CDR3 DNA is TGCGCCAGCAGAAAGACGGGGACCTACGAGCAGTACTTC. It encodes CASRKTGTYEQYF. Complete variable domain (other parts from reference TRBV5-1 and TRBJ2-7): KAGVTQTPRYLIKTRGQQVTLSCSPISGHRSVSWYQQTPGQGLQFLFEYFSETQRNKGNFPGRFSGRQFSNSRSEMNVSTLELGDSALYLCASRKTGTYEQYFGPGTRLTVT.

This clonotype was recorded many times. The CDR3: CASSLVPDKNYGYTF. The CDR3 region has the DNA TGTGCCAGCAGCTTGGTACCGGACAAGAACTATGGCTACACCTTC. V gene TRBV5-5 combines with J gene TRBJ1-2; possible D gene TRBD1, 5 bases. Trimming pared 0 bases from V and 2 bases from J, leaving 11 bases between. CDR3 length equals 15 residues. CDR1 and CDR2 (germline): SGHKS, YYEKEE (reference sequence).

The chain uses TRBV29-1 and TRBJ1-1; possible D gene TRBD1, 5 bases. V was clipped by 3 bases and J by 2 bases, with 7 bases between them. Germline-derived CDR1 and CDR2 are SQVTM and ANQGSEA. The CDR3 loop spans 12 amino acids. CDR3 bases: TGCAGCGTTGACAGGGAAAACACTGAAGCTTTCTTT. Translating it yields CSVDRENTEAFF.

This clonotype was counted a few times. The CDR3 nucleotides read TGCAGTGCTTTTCCGGGACAGGTGGGGGAGGACACTGAAGCTTTCTTT. Translated, it gives CSAFPGQVGEDTEAFF. This chain links TRBV20-1 with TRBJ1-1; 8 bases line up with TRBD1. CDR1 DFQATT and CDR2 SNEGSKA come from the germline V gene (reference sequence). Trimming removed 5 bases from V and 3 bases from J; junction bases left unmatched: 14. This CDR3 spans 16 amino acids.

Many counts were recorded for this clonotype. The rearrangement joins TRBV4-3 to TRBJ2-1, with D maybe TRBD2 (5 bases). The V gene's germline CDR1 is LGHNA and CDR2 YSLEER. Deletions cut 0 bases from V and 1 base from J, with 13 bases between. CDR3 size: 17 residues. The CDR3 DNA reads as TGCGCCAGCAGCCAAGATCTCTTGGCGGGTTCCTACAATGAGCAGTTCTTC. This sequence encodes CASSQDLLAGSYNEQFF.

There are many counts of this clonotype. This chain links TRBV12-3 or TRBV12-4 with TRBJ2-5; 10 bases align to TRBD1. This CDR3 is 16 amino acids long. With V trimmed by 3 bases and J by 0 bases, 4 bases remained unmatched. CDR3 in DNA: TGTGCCAGCAGTTTCAGGACAGGGGGGCACCAAGAGACCCAGTACTTC. Amino acid sequence: CASSFRTGGHQETQYF.

V is TRBV10-3 and J is TRBJ2-5; D is perhaps TRBD2 (5 bases). The CDR3 contains 12 residues. Germline values: CDR1 ENHRY, CDR2 SYGVKD. Trimming took off 6 bases at V and 2 bases at J, with 7 bases between the two ends. CDR3 in amino acids: CAIRGVQETQYF. The CDR3 coding sequence is TGTGCCATCAGGGGAGTTCAAGAGACCCAGTACTTC.

The CDR3 bases are TGCAGCGTAGGGGTTACAGGGAAAAACATTCAGTACTTC. Protein: CSVGVTGKNIQYF. This chain links TRBV29-1 with TRBJ2-4; tentative D call: TRBD1 (6 bases). Germline V gene sequence: CDR1 SQVTM, CDR2 ANQGSEA. V was shortened by 6 bases and J by 4 bases, with 13 bases between the two germline ends. The CDR3 consists of 13 residues.